The 22 T cell receptor beta chains in this list originate from one sample, sequenced in a study of T-cell memory formation after mild COVID-19. One entry per CDR3 protein results from TCRdb running MiXCR on the 5' RACE reads. The sample carries over 400,000 distinct CDR3 sequences, less than 25% recorded once. The specimen sequenced was PBMCs or a T cell subset sorted from them (not recorded which). The receptor set was obtained from an adult woman who had mild COVID-19 (a few samples of this study predate the infection). Cell type and time point are not known.

The chain links TRBV7-8 to TRBJ2-3, with a possible D match to TRBD2 (8 bases). This CDR3 has 20 residues. CDR1 and CDR2 from the germline V gene are SGHVS and FQNEAQ. V lost 2 bases, J lost 2 bases, and 26 bases lay in between. Here the CDR3 DNA reads TGTGCCAGCAGCTTACGGGCCGGGAGGGGGCGAGTGGCACACACAGATACGCAGTATTTT. Translation: CASSLRAGRGRVAHTDTQYF.

The CDR3 here is CAISERLASYEQYF. The CDR3 bases are TGTGCCATCAGTGAGAGGCTAGCGAGCTACGAGCAGTACTTC. V is TRBV10-3 and J is TRBJ2-7; weak D call: TRBD2 (6 bases). Germline lookup yields CDR1 ENHRY and CDR2 SYGVKD. The V and J ends lost 2 bases and 3 bases respectively, with 11 bases between them. This CDR3 contains 14 residues.

This CDR3 is CASSRDRVNYGYTF. CDR3 nucleotides: TGTGCCAGCAGCCGGGACAGGGTTAACTATGGCTACACCTTC. J is TRBJ1-2 and V is TRBV7-2, with 9 bases that match TRBD1. This CDR3 is built from 14 residues. Unmatched junction bases numbered 2, after V lost 5 bases and J lost 1 base. CDR1 is SGHTA and CDR2 is FQGNSA in the germline V gene.

The genes are TRBV6-1 and TRBJ1-2, with D perhaps matching TRBD1 (6 bases). CDR3 size: 13 residues. V gave up 6 bases and J gave up 8 bases, with 16 bases separating them. Germline-derived CDR1 and CDR2 are MNHNS and SASEGT. The chain's CDR3 is CASRPSEQGGYTF. In DNA form, the CDR3 reads TGTGCCAGCAGACCCTCAGAACAGGGCGGCTACACCTTC.

The chain joins TRBV23-1 to TRBJ2-1; 11 bases agree with TRBD1. TRBV23-1 is identified as an open reading frame with a role that is uncertain. V lost 3 bases to trimming and J lost 6 bases; unmatched junction nucleotides: 4. This CDR3 has 15 amino acids. The CDR3 spells CASSHGTGGSNEQFF. The CDR3 DNA reads as TGCGCCAGCAGTCATGGGACAGGGGGGAGCAATGAGCAGTTCTTC.

The V call is TRBV7-2, the J call TRBJ1-6, with no clear D. The V and J ends lost 1 base and 0 bases respectively, with 7 bases between them. Germline V lookup: CDR1 SGHTA, CDR2 FQGNSA. The CDR3 covers 16 residues. For the CDR3, the DNA is TGTGCCAGCAGCTTAGGCGAGAGCTCCTATAATTCACCCCTCCACTTT. Its protein product is CASSLGESSYNSPLHF.

The V gene is TRBV3-1, the J gene TRBJ2-5; 11 bases agree with TRBD1. The V segment lost 1 base and the J segment 4 bases; nucleotides outside the gene matches: 5. CDR1 is LGHDT and CDR2 is YNNKEL in the germline V gene (reference sequence). CDR3 size: 16 residues. The CDR3 sequence: CASSQGTGGFGETQYF. The DNA for the CDR3 is TGTGCCAGCAGCCAAGGGACAGGGGGCTTTGGAGAGACCCAGTACTTC.

V is TRBV7-9 and J is TRBJ2-7, with TRBD1 matching over 10 bases. The junction had 7 bases not matched to a gene; V was cut back by 4 bases and J by 4 bases. Germline CDR1 is SEHNR and CDR2 is FQNEAQ (reference sequence). This CDR3 is 15 amino acids long. The CDR3 region is CASSSAGTGDYEQYF. The CDR3 region has the DNA TGTGCCAGCAGCTCAGCCGGGACAGGGGATTACGAGCAGTACTTC.

The chain employs TRBV6-6 and TRBJ2-5; D gene ambiguous. V lost 4 bases, J lost 5 bases, and 11 bases lay in between. Germline-derived CDR1 and CDR2 are MNHNY and SVGAGI (reference sequence). The CDR3 runs to 13 residues. The CDR3 is CASSSQWRETQYF. CDR3 bases: TGTGCCAGCAGTTCACAGTGGCGGGAGACCCAGTACTTC.

The chain employs TRBV5-1 and TRBJ2-1, with D perhaps TRBD1 (6 bases). The germline gives CDR1 SGHRS, CDR2 YFSETQ. V lost 4 bases to trimming and J lost 2 bases, with 13 bases between them. This CDR3 has 15 amino acids. The CDR3 here is CASSRAGQPYNEQFF. CDR3 in DNA: TGCGCCAGCAGCCGCGCCGGACAGCCCTACAATGAGCAGTTCTTC.

By share, this clonotype ranks as large. The J gene is TRBJ2-6, the V gene TRBV10-3; no firm D call. The germline CDR1 and CDR2 sequences are ENHRY and SYGVKD. V lost 0 bases to trimming and J lost 11 bases, with 20 bases between them. The CDR3 is 17 amino acids. CDR3 amino acids: CAISESKSPGPSDVLTF. CDR3 DNA: TGTGCCATCAGTGAGTCGAAGTCGCCAGGCCCCTCGGACGTCCTGACTTTC.

There are a few counts of this clonotype. The chain uses TRBV7-6 and TRBJ2-7, with no clear D. The CDR3 has 13 amino acids. V shed 0 bases and J shed 3 bases, with 6 bases lying between them. Looked up from germline, CDR1 is SGHVS and CDR2 is FNYEAQ. The CDR3 reads CASSLASDYEQYF. The CDR3 nucleotides are TGTGCCAGCAGCTTAGCGTCTGACTACGAGCAGTACTTC.

The chain employs TRBV7-9 and TRBJ1-2, with D possibly being TRBD1 (6 bases). The CDR3 extends over 14 amino acids. Germline assignment: CDR1 SEHNR and CDR2 FQNEAQ (reference sequence). Trimming left V 5 bases short and J 4 bases short, with 14 bases between. The CDR3 loop is CASSETGPLYGYTF. The CDR3 nucleotides are TGTGCCAGCAGCGAAACAGGGCCCCTCTATGGCTACACCTTC. The full variable domain, in which reference TRBV7-9 and TRBJ1-2 provide the parts outside the CDR3, is DTGVSQNPRHKITKRGQNVTFRCDPISEHNRLYWYRQTLGQGPEFLTYFQNEAQLEKSRLLSDRFSAERPKGSFSTLEIQRTEQGDSAMYLCASSETGPLYGYTFGSGTRLTVV.

This clonotype has only a few counts. This chain links TRBV7-2 with TRBJ2-7; TRBD2 aligns across 10 bases. The CDR3 sequence is 16 residues long. Germline CDR1 is SGHTA and CDR2 is FQGNSA. Unmatched junction bases numbered 2, after V lost 0 bases and J lost 0 bases. CDR3 residues: CASSLAGLAVSYEQYF. The CDR3 DNA is TGTGCCAGCAGCTTAGCTGGACTAGCGGTCTCCTACGAGCAGTACTTC. The full variable domain, with the rest looked up from reference TRBV7-2 and TRBJ2-7, is GAGVSQSPSNKVTEKGKDVELRCDPISGHTALYWYRQSLGQGLEFLIYFQGNSAPDKSGLPSDRFSAERTGGSVSTLTIQRTQQEDSAVYLCASSLAGLAVSYEQYFGPGTRLTVT.

This sequence joins TRBV13 and TRBJ2-3; D uncertain. The germline V gene has CDR1 PRHDT and CDR2 FYEKMQ (reference sequence). V lost 3 bases and J lost 1, with 11 bases in between. This CDR3 comprises 15 residues. This chain's CDR3 is CASSFENVGTDTQYF. The DNA of the CDR3 is TGTGCCAGCAGCTTTGAAAACGTTGGCACAGATACGCAGTATTTT.

The genes are TRBV7-8 and TRBJ2-1, with TRBD2 identical over 14 bases. After removal of 2 bases from V and 9 bases from J, the junction contained 6 bases not matched to a gene. The CDR3 consists of 16 residues. The germline CDR1 and CDR2 sequences are SGHVS and FQNEAQ. The CDR3 DNA reads as TGTGCCAGCAGCTTACCGACTAGCGGGAGGGAAGTTGAGCAGTTCTTC. Encoded protein: CASSLPTSGREVEQFF.

In its sample, this clonotype was seen a few times. This chain links TRBV12-3 or TRBV12-4 with TRBJ2-5, with D possibly TRBD2 on 6 matching bases. The germline V and J ends were trimmed by 1 base and 5 bases, with 8 bases remaining between them. This CDR3 comprises 13 residues. CDR3 protein: CASSLEGRETQYF. The DNA of the CDR3 is TGTGCCAGCAGTTTAGAGGGGAGGGAGACCCAGTACTTC.

The chain employs TRBV6-5 and TRBJ1-1; unclear D gene. V shed 8 bases and J shed 2 bases, with 12 bases lying between them. The CDR3 has 13 amino acids. Germline V gene data show CDR1 as MNHEY and CDR2 as SVGAGI. CDR3 protein: CASQMRENTEAFF. The CDR3 bases are TGTGCCAGCCAAATGAGGGAAAACACTGAAGCTTTCTTT.

There are a few counts of this clonotype. This chain connects TRBV14 to TRBJ1-1; D gene unclear. This CDR3 comprises 12 residues. Germline CDR1 and CDR2: SGHDN and FVKESK. Trimming took 0 bases from V and 7 from J, leaving 6 bases between them. The CDR3: CASSQDRYEAFF. The DNA of the CDR3 is TGTGCCAGCAGCCAAGATAGGTATGAAGCTTTCTTT.

The chain recombines TRBV12-3 or TRBV12-4 with TRBJ2-5, with 11 bases lining up with TRBD2. Trimming removed 5 bases from V and 5 bases from J; junction bases left unmatched: 10. The CDR3 spans 16 residues. CDR3 bases: TGTGCCAGCAGTCTCACCTTAGCGGGGGGGCTGGAGACCCAGTACTTC. It translates to CASSLTLAGGLETQYF.

The V and J genes are TRBV7-2 and TRBJ2-5; D gene ambiguous. This CDR3 comprises 14 residues. V gave up 0 bases and J gave up 1 base, with 6 bases separating them. The germline CDR1 and CDR2 sequences are SGHTA and FQGNSA. The CDR3, as DNA: TGTGCCAGCAGCTTAGCGACGGCCCAAGAGACCCAGTACTTC. This sequence encodes CASSLATAQETQYF.

The rearrangement joins TRBV20-1 to TRBJ2-1, with TRBD2 matching 12 bases. The V gene's germline CDR1 is DFQATT and CDR2 SNEGSKA (reference sequence). This CDR3 spans 13 amino acids. The J segment lost 15 bases and the V segment lost 5 bases, leaving 11 bases of the junction unmatched. The CDR3 spells CSALDPSGGAGFF. CDR3 nucleotide sequence: TGCAGTGCTCTAGACCCTAGCGGGGGGGCCGGGTTCTTC.